These 13 T cell receptor beta chains came from one sample sequenced in a study of CD8 T cells in ankylosing spondylitis. Notes on the study in general: Typical of ankylosing spondylitis blood, it appeared, was a TCR beta motif of 7 or 8 highly homologous variants.

TCRdb re-derived calls from the 5' RACE reads in MiXCR, one entry per CDR3 protein. The sample contains fewer than 500,000 distinct CDR3 sequences, 20% to 25% of which appear only once. These receptors have no known antigen. Specimen: blood, either unsorted or a sorted T cell fraction (not recorded which). These receptors all stem from a male donor with ankylosing spondylitis.

This clonotype has more than one count but fewer than ten. The J gene is TRBJ2-7, the V gene TRBV19; 7 bases are a match to TRBD1. Unmatched junction bases numbered 4, after V lost 4 bases and J lost 1 base. Germline V CDR1 and CDR2: LNHDA, SQIVND (reference sequence). This CDR3 contains 14 residues. The CDR3 region is CASSTYRGSYEQYF. CDR3 DNA sequence: TGTGCCAGTAGTACCTACAGGGGATCCTACGAGCAGTACTTC. Drawing the rest from reference TRBV19 and TRBJ2-7, the complete variable domain is DGGITQSPKYLFRKEGQNVTLSCEQNLNHDAMYWYRQDPGQGLRLIYYSQIVNDFQKGDIAEGYSVSREKKESFPLTVTSAQKNPTAFYLCASSTYRGSYEQYFGPGTRLTVT.

This clonotype appeared a few times. The chain combines TRBV29-1 with TRBJ1-5, with TRBD1 matching over 8 bases. This CDR3 contains 13 residues. J gave up 12 bases and V 4 bases, and 11 bases lay outside the gene matches. Germline-derived CDR1 and CDR2 are SQVTM and ANQGSEA. The CDR3 nucleotides read TGCAGCGTTGTTTATGGACAGGGTTCTGTCCAGCATTTT. This codes for CSVVYGQGSVQHF.

This chain uses TRBV20-1 with TRBJ2-1, with a possible D match to TRBD1 (6 bases). The CDR3 covers 12 residues. The ends were cut back, 3 bases at V and 7 bases at J, with 10 bases in the middle. CDR1 and CDR2 (germline): DFQATT, SNEGSKA (reference sequence). The CDR3 here is CSASGTGNEQFF. The CDR3 nucleotides read TGCAGTGCTAGTGGCACAGGGAATGAGCAGTTCTTC.

This clonotype came up a few times. V and J are TRBV14 and TRBJ2-1; 7 bases align to TRBD1. Trimming removed 0 bases from V and 6 bases from J; junction bases left unmatched: 8. Germline CDR1 reads SGHDN; CDR2 reads FVKESK. The CDR3 loop spans 16 amino acids. The CDR3 loop reads CASSQDRGGAPNEQFF. CDR3 DNA: TGTGCCAGCAGCCAAGATCGAGGGGGCGCTCCCAATGAGCAGTTCTTC.

This clonotype was detected a few times. V usage is TRBV5-6 and J usage is TRBJ1-4, with D hard to call. The ends were cut back, 0 bases at V and 0 bases at J, with 9 bases in the middle. Per germline, CDR1 SGHDT and CDR2 YYEEEE. The CDR3 consists of 16 residues. In nucleotides, the CDR3 is TGTGCCAGCAGCTTGGGCTCAGATGCAACTAATGAAAAACTGTTTTTT. Translating gives CASSLGSDATNEKLFF.

This clonotype was observed a few times. The J gene is TRBJ1-3, the V gene TRBV9; D possibly corresponds to TRBD1 (5 bases). Deletions cut 4 bases from V and 3 bases from J, with 14 bases between. Germline V gene data show CDR1 as SGDLS and CDR2 as YYNGEE. The CDR3 is 15 residues long. CDR3 bases: TGTGCCAGCAGCCCCGTCACAGGCGGTGGAAACACCATATATTTT. Translated, it gives CASSPVTGGGNTIYF.

V gene TRBV4-2 combines with J gene TRBJ2-3; D tentatively reads TRBD1 or TRBD2 (5 bases each). V was pared by 4 bases and J by 6 bases, with 14 bases between. Germline V gene data show CDR1 as LGHNA and CDR2 as YNFKEQ. The CDR3 is made up of 14 amino acids. The CDR3 loop is CASSPRWGLDTQYF. In nucleotides, the CDR3 is TGTGCCAGCAGCCCAAGATGGGGGTTGGATACGCAGTATTTT.

This chain uses TRBV4-3 with TRBJ1-4, with D possibly being TRBD1 (5 bases). There are 14 residues in the CDR3. Germline V gene sequence: CDR1 LGHNA, CDR2 YSLEER. V was cut by 1 base and J by 7 bases, with 10 bases left in between. This CDR3 is CASSQASGREKLFF. CDR3 bases: TGCGCCAGCAGCCAAGCTTCAGGGCGTGAAAAACTGTTTTTT.

This clonotype was seen only a few times. This chain uses TRBV5-1 with TRBJ1-1; 8 bases are shared with TRBD1. The length of the CDR3 is 14 residues. Germline V gives CDR1 SGHRS, CDR2 YFSETQ. J lost 4 bases, V lost 2 bases, and 4 bases had no gene match. CDR3: CASSFTQGATEAFF. CDR3 coding DNA: TGCGCCAGCAGCTTCACCCAGGGGGCCACTGAAGCTTTCTTT.

This clonotype was counted only a few times. CDR3 sequence reads: CASSPTSGRDEQFF. In DNA form, the CDR3 reads TGTGCCAGCAGCCCGACTAGCGGGAGGGATGAGCAGTTCTTC. The V and J genes are TRBV3-1 and TRBJ2-1; TRBD2 agrees at 14 bases. V shed 4 bases, J shed 8 bases, and the junction held 1 base outside the gene matches. Germline-derived CDR1 and CDR2 are LGHDT and YNNKEL (reference sequence). The CDR3 consists of 14 residues.

A few counts support this clonotype. This chain links TRBV6-5 with TRBJ2-3, with 7 bases aligning to TRBD2. Germline loops: CDR1 MNHEY, CDR2 SVGAGI. The CDR3 is 15 amino acids. The V segment lost 2 bases and the J segment 5 bases; nucleotides outside the gene matches: 7. Written as DNA, the CDR3 is TGTGCCAGCAGTTACGGCGGGAGTGCCGGAGATACGCAGTATTTT. The encoded protein is CASSYGGSAGDTQYF.

The chain has TRBV20-1 and TRBJ2-4; D is unresolved. The CDR3 is made up of 14 amino acids. V lost 1 base to trimming and J lost 6 bases, with 13 bases between them. In germline, CDR1 is DFQATT, CDR2 SNEGSKA (reference sequence). CDR3 DNA: TGCAGTGCTAGAGCCCGTACCGGACCAAACATTCAGTACTTC. The encoded protein is CSARARTGPNIQYF.

The table lists this clonotype with a few counts. V gene TRBV29-1 combines with J gene TRBJ1-2, with 9 bases that match TRBD1. The CDR3 runs to 14 residues. Per the germline V gene, CDR1 is SQVTM and CDR2 is ANQGSEA. The DNA for the CDR3 is TGCAGGGCGGGACAGGGCACAACTAACTATGGCTACACCTTC. This codes for CRAGQGTTNYGYTF.